The 5 T cell receptor beta chains below were found in one sample sequenced in a study of CD8 T cells in ankylosing spondylitis. TCRdb reprocessed the 5' RACE reads via MiXCR and lists one record per CDR3 protein. This table has some 840,000 distinct CDR3 sequences, about 11% appearing once. These receptors' targets are unknown. Study results and caveats: Among TCR beta sequences, a motif of about 8 highly homologous variants appeared characteristic of ankylosing spondylitis blood.

Material for sequencing was blood, either unsorted or a sorted T cell fraction (not recorded which). Receptors originate from a male donor with ankylosing spondylitis.

This clonotype turned up a few times. The J gene is TRBJ2-5, the V gene TRBV7-2; D is perhaps TRBD2 (6 bases). Germline V gene data show CDR1 as SGHTA and CDR2 as FQGNSA. Deletions cut 5 bases from V and 4 bases from J, with 11 bases between. This CDR3 is built from 13 residues. The CDR3 region has the DNA TGTGCCAGCAGCGACGGGAGAACAGAGACCCAGTACTTC. This encodes CASSDGRTETQYF. Full variable domain (remainder filled in from reference TRBV7-2 and TRBJ2-5): GAGVSQSPSNKVTEKGKDVELRCDPISGHTALYWYRQSLGQGLEFLIYFQGNSAPDKSGLPSDRFSAERTGGSVSTLTIQRTQQEDSAVYLCASSDGRTETQYFGPGTRLLVL.

As for this clonotype: The CDR3 does not close with the conserved phenylalanine or tryptophan, likely indicating a read error. The chain carries TRBV10-3 and TRBJ1-1, with D hard to call. The CDR3 has 16 residues. V dropped 0 bases and J dropped 6 bases, with 17 bases sitting between them. Germline assignment: CDR1 ENHRY and CDR2 SYGVKD. CDR3 in amino acids: CAISESGFPNNAEAFL. CDR3 coding DNA: TGTGCCATCAGTGAGTCGGGGTTCCCGAACAACGCTGAAGCTTTCCTT.

The chain carries TRBV29-1 and TRBJ1-1; D might be TRBD1 (5 bases). V was shortened by 5 bases and J by 4 bases, with 20 bases between the two germline ends. This CDR3 is built from 15 residues. Germline CDR1 SQVTM, CDR2 ANQGSEA. This CDR3 is CSVKTRLGGSTEAFF. In DNA form, the CDR3 reads TGCAGCGTTAAAACTCGCCTCGGGGGTAGCACTGAAGCTTTCTTT.

In its sample, this clonotype was seen many times. This rearrangement joins TRBV12-3 or TRBV12-4 to TRBJ1-1; D gene uncertain. The CDR3 spans 13 residues. V dropped 2 bases and J dropped 1 base, with 5 bases sitting between them. The CDR3 region is CASSLKPNTEAFF. In DNA, the CDR3 is TGTGCCAGCAGTTTAAAACCGAACACTGAAGCTTTCTTT.

This rearrangement joins TRBV15 to TRBJ1-1; a weak D match, TRBD1 (6 bases). The germline gives CDR1 LNHNV, CDR2 YYDKDF (reference sequence). V was pared by 1 base and J by 1 base, with 10 bases between. There are 15 residues in the CDR3. This CDR3 reads CATSRVRTENTEAFF. The CDR3 nucleotides read TGTGCCACCAGCAGAGTAAGGACAGAGAACACTGAAGCTTTCTTT. Full variable domain (remainder filled in from reference TRBV15 and TRBJ1-1): DAMVIQNPRYQVTQFGKPVTLSCSQTLNHNVMYWYQQKSSQAPKLLFHYYDKDFNNEADTPDNFQSRRPNTSFCFLDIRSPGLGDTAMYLCATSRVRTENTEAFFGQGTRLTVV.